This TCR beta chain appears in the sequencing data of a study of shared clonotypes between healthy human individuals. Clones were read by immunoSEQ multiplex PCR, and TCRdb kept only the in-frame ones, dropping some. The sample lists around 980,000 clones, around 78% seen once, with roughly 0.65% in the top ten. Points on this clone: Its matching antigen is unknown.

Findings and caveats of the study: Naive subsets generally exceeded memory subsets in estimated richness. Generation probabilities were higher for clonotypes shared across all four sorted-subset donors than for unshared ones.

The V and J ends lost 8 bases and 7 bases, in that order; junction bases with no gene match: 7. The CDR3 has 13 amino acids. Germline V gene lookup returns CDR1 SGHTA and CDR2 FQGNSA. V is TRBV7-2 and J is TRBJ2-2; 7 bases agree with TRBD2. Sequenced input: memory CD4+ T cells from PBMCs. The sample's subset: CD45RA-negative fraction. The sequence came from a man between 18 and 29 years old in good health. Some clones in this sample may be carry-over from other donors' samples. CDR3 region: CASRQRGDGELFF. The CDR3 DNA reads TGTGCCAGCCGGCAACGGGGGGACGGGGAGCTGTTTTTT.